This TCR beta chain came from a study of identifying expanded T cells in peripheral blood. TCRdb's table, derived via immunoSEQ multiplex PCR, lists solely in-frame clones and lacks some. The sample contains about 100,000 clones, around nine tenths of which appear only once. The CDR3 consists of 15 residues. The germline gives CDR1 GTSNPN, CDR2 SVGIG (reference sequence). Trimming took off 2 bases at V and 2 bases at J, with 15 bases between the two ends. The sequencing input was blood. The chain uses TRBV30 and TRBJ1-2; D is unresolved. This sequence was found in a person between 18 and 69 years old in good health. The CDR3 DNA sequence: TGTGCCTGGAGTCCCATTCCCGGCCTCAACTATGGCTACACCTTC. Translating it yields CAWSPIPGLNYGYTF.